These T cell receptor beta chains were read from a single sample in a study of cytomegalovirus exposure and HLA in healthy donors. TCRdb keeps only in-frame clones here, not all; method: immunoSEQ multiplex PCR. The sample contains roughly 100,000 clones, 69% of which appear only once. The source material was PBMCs. All receptors come from a man in his thirties or forties in good health and CMV-seronegative. The CDR3 runs from the conserved cysteine through the conserved F or W. D genes are given only for firm matches. Clone size is given for some rows only: seen once, a few or many times, or a class if the clone is expanded.

J: TRBJ1-4
V: TRBV2
size: .
D: TRBD1
CDR3: CASSGQGAGEKLFF
DNA: TGTGCCAGCAGTGGCCAGGGGGCTGGTGAAAAACTGTTTTTT

J: TRBJ1-5
V: TRBV6-6
size: once
D: .
CDR3: CASSYSNGIQPQHF
DNA: TGTGCCAGCAGTTACTCGAACGGGATACAGCCCCAGCATTTT

J: TRBJ2-5
V: TRBV29-1
size: medium-sized
D: TRBD2
CDR3: CSVTGTSLETQYF
DNA: TGCAGCGTCACCGGGACTAGCTTGGAGACCCAGTACTTC

J: TRBJ2-1
V: TRBV15
size: .
D: TRBD1
CDR3: CATSRRSERDRGGRNEQFF
DNA: TGTGCCACCAGCCGCAGATCCGAGCGGGACAGGGGCGGTAGGAATGAGCAGTTCTTC

J: TRBJ1-1
V: TRBV7-6
size: once
D: .
CDR3: CASSLGQSNTEAFF
DNA: TGTGCCAGCAGCTTAGGACAGTCGAACACTGAAGCTTTCTTT

J: TRBJ1-5
V: TRBV27
size: few
D: TRBD1
CDR3: CASSQTGTGKGQPQHF
DNA: TGTGCCAGCAGCCAGACCGGGACAGGGAAGGGTCAGCCCCAGCATTTT

J: TRBJ1-2
V: TRBV2
size: .
D: .
CDR3: CASSTGNYGYTF
DNA: TGTGCCAGCAGCACAGGGAACTATGGCTACACCTTC

J: TRBJ2-1
V: TRBV5-1
size: .
D: TRBD1
CDR3: CASSSQGATEQFF
DNA: TGCGCCAGCAGCTCTCAGGGGGCGACTGAGCAGTTCTTC

J: TRBJ1-1
V: TRBV28
size: .
D: TRBD1
CDR3: CASSLPRDSSNTEAFF
DNA: TGTGCCAGCAGTCTACCGCGGGACAGCTCGAACACTGAAGCTTTCTTT

J: TRBJ2-1
V: TRBV4-1
size: few
D: .
CDR3: CASSQEGAGGYNEQFF
DNA: TGCGCCAGCAGCCAGGAGGGGGCGGGAGGCTACAATGAGCAGTTCTTC

J: TRBJ2-7
V: TRBV6-1
size: .
D: TRBD1
CDR3: CASSEGTGFYEQYF
DNA: TGTGCCAGCAGTGAAGGGACAGGTTTCTACGAGCAGTACTTC

J: TRBJ1-5
V: TRBV2
size: .
D: .
CDR3: CASSDLSYSNQPQHF
DNA: TGTGCCAGCAGTGATTTGTCCTATAGCAATCAGCCCCAGCATTTT

J: TRBJ2-1
V: TRBV7-2
size: once
D: TRBD2
CDR3: CASSKSGTRYNEQFF
DNA: TGTGCCAGCAGCAAAAGCGGGACTAGGTACAATGAGCAGTTCTTC

J: TRBJ2-1
V: TRBV30
size: .
D: TRBD1
CDR3: CAWRRKGADYNEQFF
DNA: TGTGCCTGGAGGAGGAAGGGGGCGGATTACAATGAGCAGTTCTTC

J: TRBJ2-5
V: TRBV11-2
size: few
D: TRBD1
CDR3: CASSLNRGQETQYF
DNA: TGTGCCAGCAGCTTAAACAGGGGGCAAGAGACCCAGTACTTC

J: TRBJ2-5
V: TRBV29-1
size: .
D: .
CDR3: CSVEEGMGAGQETQYF
DNA: TGCAGCGTTGAAGAAGGGATGGGGGCAGGACAAGAGACCCAGTACTTC

J: TRBJ2-7
V: TRBV19
size: .
D: TRBD1
CDR3: CASRRDRDQYEQYF
DNA: TGTGCCAGTAGAAGGGACAGGGACCAATACGAGCAGTACTTC

J: TRBJ1-1
V: TRBV4-3
size: .
D: TRBD1
CDR3: CASSLDRVGNTEAFF
DNA: TGCGCCAGCAGCCTGGACAGGGTCGGGAACACTGAAGCTTTCTTT

J: TRBJ2-7
V: TRBV29-1
size: few
D: .
CDR3: CSVFGAGYEQYF
DNA: TGCAGCGTTTTTGGGGCAGGCTACGAGCAGTACTTC

J: TRBJ2-7
V: TRBV10-3
size: .
D: .
CDR3: CAINQGLQDPYEQYF
DNA: TGTGCCATCAATCAAGGACTCCAGGACCCCTACGAGCAGTACTTC

J: TRBJ1-1
V: TRBV27
size: .
D: TRBD1
CDR3: CASSETDRGDMNTEAFF
DNA: TGTGCCAGCAGTGAGACTGACAGGGGGGATATGAACACTGAAGCTTTCTTT

J: TRBJ2-5
V: TRBV28
size: few
D: TRBD1
CDR3: CASTTGDGTQYF
DNA: TGTGCCAGCACGACAGGGGACGGGACCCAGTACTTC

J: TRBJ2-3
V: TRBV5-4
size: .
D: TRBD2
CDR3: CASSSRASGYTDTQYF
DNA: TGTGCCAGCAGCTCTAGGGCTAGCGGTTACACAGATACGCAGTATTTT

J: TRBJ1-1
V: TRBV6-5
size: .
D: .
CDR3: CASSYRRQVTGTEAFF
DNA: TGTGCCAGCAGTTACCGGCGCCAGGTTACCGGCACTGAAGCTTTCTTT

J: TRBJ1-6
V: TRBV2
size: few
D: TRBD1
CDR3: CARETGEASPLHF
DNA: TGTGCCAGGGAGACAGGGGAAGCTTCACCCCTCCACTTT

J: TRBJ2-7
V: TRBV6-1
size: .
D: .
CDR3: CASRQTASYEQYF
DNA: TGTGCCAGCAGGCAGACAGCCTCCTACGAGCAGTACTTC

J: TRBJ2-3
V: TRBV7-2
size: .
D: .
CDR3: CASSSWTSDTQYF
DNA: TGTGCCAGCAGCTCCTGGACATCAGATACGCAGTATTTT

J: TRBJ1-4
V: TRBV9
size: .
D: TRBD1
CDR3: CVSNRDRNPEKLFF
DNA: TGTGTCAGTAACCGGGACAGGAACCCTGAAAAACTGTTTTTT

J: TRBJ2-5
V: TRBV7-6
size: .
D: TRBD2
CDR3: CASSRLASGRKSVETQYF
DNA: TGTGCCAGCAGCCGCCTTGCTAGCGGGAGGAAGTCTGTGGAGACCCAGTACTTC

J: TRBJ2-7
V: TRBV2
size: .
D: .
CDR3: CASGGRTAYEQYF
DNA: TGTGCCAGCGGGGGGAGGACGGCCTACGAGCAGTACTTC

J: TRBJ2-2
V: TRBV5-1
size: .
D: TRBD1
CDR3: CASSRDRNTGELFF
DNA: TGCGCCAGCAGCCGGGACAGGAACACCGGGGAGCTGTTTTTT

J: TRBJ1-1
V: TRBV7-2
size: .
D: TRBD1
CDR3: CASSFRQGGNTEAFF
DNA: TGTGCCAGCAGCTTCAGACAGGGCGGGAACACTGAAGCTTTCTTT

J: TRBJ1-4
V: TRBV4-1
size: .
D: TRBD1
CDR3: CASSQEWGQEKKLFF
DNA: TGCGCCAGCAGCCAAGAATGGGGACAGGAGAAAAAACTGTTTTTT

J: TRBJ2-6
V: TRBV5-1
size: once
D: TRBD1
CDR3: CASSVAGQGAGGANVLTF
DNA: TGCGCCAGCAGCGTAGCTGGACAGGGGGCGGGTGGGGCCAACGTCCTGACTTTC

J: TRBJ2-7
V: TRBV21-1
size: .
D: .
CDR3: CASIKPPGLAEKAPYEQYF
DNA: TGTGCCAGCATCAAGCCCCCGGGACTAGCGGAAAAAGCCCCCTACGAGCAGTACTTC

J: TRBJ2-3
V: TRBV7-6
size: .
D: TRBD2
CDR3: CASSLGPALLAGGGGTDTQYF
DNA: TGTGCCAGCAGCTTAGGTCCTGCGTTGCTAGCGGGAGGGGGGGGCACAGATACGCAGTATTTT

J: TRBJ2-7
V: TRBV5-1
size: .
D: .
CDR3: CASSLGSGVYEQYF
DNA: TGCGCCAGCAGCCTGGGATCGGGGGTTTACGAGCAGTACTTC

J: TRBJ2-2
V: TRBV5-6
size: .
D: TRBD2
CDR3: CASGTSGNSNTGELFF
DNA: TGTGCCAGCGGGACTAGCGGGAATTCGAACACCGGGGAGCTGTTTTTT

J: TRBJ2-3
V: TRBV19
size: .
D: .
CDR3: CASSPGLDTQYF
DNA: TGTGCCAGTAGTCCAGGGCTAGATACGCAGTATTTT

J: TRBJ2-1
V: TRBV9
size: .
D: .
CDR3: CASSVAWGGEQFF
DNA: TGTGCCAGCAGCGTAGCTTGGGGAGGCGAGCAGTTCTTC

J: TRBJ2-5
V: TRBV7-6
size: .
D: TRBD2
CDR3: CASSPRTSGHGFRKETQYF
DNA: TGTGCCAGCAGCCCACGAACTAGCGGTCACGGTTTTAGGAAAGAGACCCAGTACTTC

J: TRBJ1-6
V: TRBV5-1
size: .
D: TRBD1
CDR3: CASSRRQGAGGSPLHF
DNA: TGCGCCAGCAGCAGACGACAGGGGGCCGGAGGGTCACCCCTCCACTTT

J: TRBJ2-5
V: TRBV19
size: .
D: TRBD2
CDR3: CASSIKGLAAPQETQYF
DNA: TGTGCCAGTAGTATTAAGGGACTAGCGGCACCCCAAGAGACCCAGTACTTC

J: TRBJ2-7
V: TRBV9
size: .
D: TRBD1
CDR3: CASSARTGGDGYEQYF
DNA: TGTGCCAGCAGCGCCCGCACAGGGGGCGATGGCTACGAGCAGTACTTC

J: TRBJ2-7
V: TRBV6-5
size: .
D: .
CDR3: CASSYSKGQTYEQYF
DNA: TGTGCCAGCAGTTACTCGAAGGGACAAACCTACGAGCAGTACTTC

J: TRBJ2-1
V: TRBV18
size: .
D: TRBD1
CDR3: CASSLDRGRTNEQFF
DNA: TGTGCCAGCTCACTAGACAGGGGGCGGACTAATGAGCAGTTCTTC

J: TRBJ1-5
V: TRBV28
size: .
D: .
CDR3: CASSLWEPNQPQHF
DNA: TGTGCCAGCAGTTTATGGGAGCCAAATCAGCCCCAGCATTTT

J: TRBJ2-7
V: TRBV6-5
size: .
D: TRBD1
CDR3: CASSYPGQAKQYF
DNA: TGTGCCAGCAGTTACCCGGGACAGGCGAAGCAGTACTTC

J: TRBJ2-7
V: TRBV28
size: .
D: TRBD2
CDR3: CASSLGGRRAYEQYF
DNA: TGTGCCAGCAGTTTAGGCGGGAGGCGCGCCTACGAGCAGTACTTC